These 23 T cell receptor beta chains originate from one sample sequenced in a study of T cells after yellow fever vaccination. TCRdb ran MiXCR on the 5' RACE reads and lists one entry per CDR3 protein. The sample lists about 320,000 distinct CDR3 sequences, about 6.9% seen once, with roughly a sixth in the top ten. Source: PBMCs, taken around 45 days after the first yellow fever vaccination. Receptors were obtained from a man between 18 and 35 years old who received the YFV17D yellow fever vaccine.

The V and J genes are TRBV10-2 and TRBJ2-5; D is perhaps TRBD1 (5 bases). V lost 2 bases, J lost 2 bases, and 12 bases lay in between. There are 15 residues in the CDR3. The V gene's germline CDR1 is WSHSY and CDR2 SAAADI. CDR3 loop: CASSENVDTQETQYF. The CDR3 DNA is TGCGCCAGCAGTGAGAATGTGGACACGCAAGAGACCCAGTACTTC.

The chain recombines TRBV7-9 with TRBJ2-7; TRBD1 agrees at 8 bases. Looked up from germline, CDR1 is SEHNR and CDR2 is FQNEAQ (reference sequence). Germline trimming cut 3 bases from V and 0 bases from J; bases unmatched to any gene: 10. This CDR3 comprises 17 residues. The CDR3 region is CASSLKVNRGSSYEQYV. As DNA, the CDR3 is TGTGCCAGCAGCTTGAAGGTCAACAGGGGGAGCTCCTACGAGCAGTACGTC.

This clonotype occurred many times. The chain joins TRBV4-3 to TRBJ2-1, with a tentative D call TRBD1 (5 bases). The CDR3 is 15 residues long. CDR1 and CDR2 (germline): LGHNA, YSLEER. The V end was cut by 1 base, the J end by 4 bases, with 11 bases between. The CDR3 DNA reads TGCGCCAGCAGCCAAGTAGGGGCAATTTACAATGAGCAGTTCTTC. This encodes CASSQVGAIYNEQFF.

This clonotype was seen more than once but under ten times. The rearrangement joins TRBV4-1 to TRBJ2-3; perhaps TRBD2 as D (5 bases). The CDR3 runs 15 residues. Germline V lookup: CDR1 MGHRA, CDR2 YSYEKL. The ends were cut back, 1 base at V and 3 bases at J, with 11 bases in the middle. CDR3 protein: CASSQGDRGTDTQYF. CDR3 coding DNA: TGCGCCAGCAGCCAAGGCGACCGCGGGACAGATACGCAGTATTTT.

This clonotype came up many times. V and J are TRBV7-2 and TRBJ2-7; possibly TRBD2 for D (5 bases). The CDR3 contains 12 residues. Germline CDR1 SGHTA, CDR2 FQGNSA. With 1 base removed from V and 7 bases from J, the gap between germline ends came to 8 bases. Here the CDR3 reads CASSLGSGEQYF. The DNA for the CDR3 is TGTGCCAGCAGCTTAGGGTCGGGGGAGCAGTACTTC.

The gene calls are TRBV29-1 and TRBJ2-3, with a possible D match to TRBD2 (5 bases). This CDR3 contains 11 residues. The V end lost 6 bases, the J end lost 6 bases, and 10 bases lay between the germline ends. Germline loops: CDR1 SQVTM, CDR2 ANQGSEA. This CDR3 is CSVGEWDTQYF. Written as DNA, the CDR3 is TGCAGCGTGGGAGAGTGGGATACGCAGTATTTT.

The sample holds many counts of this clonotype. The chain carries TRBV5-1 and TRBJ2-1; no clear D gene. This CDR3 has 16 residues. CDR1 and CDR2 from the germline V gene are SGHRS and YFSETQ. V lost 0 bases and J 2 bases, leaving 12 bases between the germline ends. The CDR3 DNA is TGCGCCAGCAGCTTGGATCCGCCACCGGCCTACAATGAGCAGTTCTTC. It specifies CASSLDPPPAYNEQFF. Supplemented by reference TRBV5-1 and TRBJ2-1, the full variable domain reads KAGVTQTPRYLIKTRGQQVTLSCSPISGHRSVSWYQQTPGQGLQFLFEYFSETQRNKGNFPGRFSGRQFSNSRSEMNVSTLELGDSALYLCASSLDPPPAYNEQFFGPGTRLTVL.

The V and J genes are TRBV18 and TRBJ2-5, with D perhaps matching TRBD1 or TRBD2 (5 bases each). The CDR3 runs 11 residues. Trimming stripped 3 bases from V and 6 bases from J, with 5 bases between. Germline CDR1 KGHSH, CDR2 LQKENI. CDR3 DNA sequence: TGTGCCAGCTCACCGGGACAGACCCAGTACTTC. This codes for CASSPGQTQYF. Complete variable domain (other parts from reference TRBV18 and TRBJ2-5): NAGVMQNPRHLVRRRGQEARLRCSPMKGHSHVYWYRQLPEEGLKFMVYLQKENIIDESGMPKERFSAEFPKEGPSILRIQQVVRGDSAAYFCASSPGQTQYFGPGTRLLVL.

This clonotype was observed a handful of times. The CDR3 is CASSLWGGAEQYF. Here the CDR3 DNA reads TGTGCCAGCAGCTTGTGGGGCGGGGCCGAGCAGTACTTC. The chain links TRBV7-2 to TRBJ2-7; a possible D gene is TRBD2 (6 bases). The length of the CDR3 is 13 residues. Germline CDR1 SGHTA, CDR2 FQGNSA. Deletions cut 3 bases from V and 6 bases from J, with 12 bases between.

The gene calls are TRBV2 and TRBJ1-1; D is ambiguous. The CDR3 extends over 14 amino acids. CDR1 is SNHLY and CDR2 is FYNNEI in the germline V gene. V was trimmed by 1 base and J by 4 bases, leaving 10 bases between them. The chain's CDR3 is CASSEGLSVTEAFF. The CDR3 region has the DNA TGTGCCAGCAGTGAAGGGTTGTCGGTCACTGAAGCTTTCTTT.

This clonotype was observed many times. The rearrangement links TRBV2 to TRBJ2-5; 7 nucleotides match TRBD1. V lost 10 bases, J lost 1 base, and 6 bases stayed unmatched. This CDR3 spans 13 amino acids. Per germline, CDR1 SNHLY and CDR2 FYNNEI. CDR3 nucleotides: TGTGCCACCGAGAGGGACAGCCAAGAGACCCAGTACTTC. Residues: CATERDSQETQYF.

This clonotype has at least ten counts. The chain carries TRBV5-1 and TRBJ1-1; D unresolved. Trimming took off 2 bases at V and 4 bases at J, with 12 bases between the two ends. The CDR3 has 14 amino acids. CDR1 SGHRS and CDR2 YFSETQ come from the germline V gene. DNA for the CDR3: TGCGCCAGCAGCTTAGTAACAGCGGCCACTGAAGCTTTCTTT. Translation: CASSLVTAATEAFF.

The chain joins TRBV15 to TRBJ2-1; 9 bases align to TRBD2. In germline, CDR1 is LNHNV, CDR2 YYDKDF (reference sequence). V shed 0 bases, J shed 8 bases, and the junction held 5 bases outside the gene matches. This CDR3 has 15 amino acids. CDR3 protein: CATSRELTSGYEQFF. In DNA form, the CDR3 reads TGTGCCACCAGCAGAGAATTGACTAGCGGTTATGAGCAGTTCTTC.

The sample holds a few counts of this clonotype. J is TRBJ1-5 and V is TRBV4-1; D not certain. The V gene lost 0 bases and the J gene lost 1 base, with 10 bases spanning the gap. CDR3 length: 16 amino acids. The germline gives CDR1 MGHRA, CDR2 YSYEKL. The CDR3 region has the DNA TGCGCCAGCAGCCAAGATCTGAGGTTGAGCAATCAGCCCCAGCATTTT. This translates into CASSQDLRLSNQPQHF.

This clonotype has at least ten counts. The DNA for the CDR3 is TGTGCCAGCAGTTTATTGGGGGCCCAAGCTTTCTTT. Translating it yields CASSLLGAQAFF. The rearrangement uses TRBV12-3 or TRBV12-4 and TRBJ1-1, with D tentatively TRBD1 (6 bases). The CDR3 loop spans 12 amino acids. Trimming took 2 bases from V and 9 from J, leaving 10 bases between them.

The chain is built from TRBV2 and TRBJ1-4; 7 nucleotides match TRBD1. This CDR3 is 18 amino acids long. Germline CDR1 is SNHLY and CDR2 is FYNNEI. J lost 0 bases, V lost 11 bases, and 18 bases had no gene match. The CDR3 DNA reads TGTGCCTTCTGCACCGGGGACAGCTATTTTGCAACTAATGAAAAACTGTTTTTT. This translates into CAFCTGDSYFATNEKLFF. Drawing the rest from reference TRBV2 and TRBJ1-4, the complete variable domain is EPEVTQTPSHQVTQMGQEVILRCVPISNHLYFYWYRQILGQKVEFLVSFYNNEISEKSEIFDDQFSVERPDGSNFTLKIRSTKLEDSAMYFCAFCTGDSYFATNEKLFFGSGTQLSVL.

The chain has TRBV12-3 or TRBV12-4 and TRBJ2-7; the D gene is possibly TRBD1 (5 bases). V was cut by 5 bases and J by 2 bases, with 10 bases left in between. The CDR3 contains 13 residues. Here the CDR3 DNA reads TGTGCCAGCAGTAAATGGACACCCTACGAGCAGTACTTC. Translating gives CASSKWTPYEQYF.

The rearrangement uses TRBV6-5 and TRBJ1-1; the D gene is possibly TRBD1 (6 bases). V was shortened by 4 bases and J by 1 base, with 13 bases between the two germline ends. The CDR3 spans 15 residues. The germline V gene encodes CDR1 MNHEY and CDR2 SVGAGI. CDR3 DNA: TGTGCCAGCAGTTTCGACAGGCGGGGGAACACTGAAGCTTTCTTT. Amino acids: CASSFDRRGNTEAFF.

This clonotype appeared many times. The CDR3: CASSTHPWATVVNEQYV. The DNA for the CDR3 is TGTGCCAGCAGCACACACCCATGGGCGACAGTGGTCAACGAGCAGTACGTC. The chain joins TRBV21-1 to TRBJ2-7; the DNA was not used to check the table's D call, TRBD1. TRBV21-1 is a pseudogene segment. CDR3 length: 17 amino acids.

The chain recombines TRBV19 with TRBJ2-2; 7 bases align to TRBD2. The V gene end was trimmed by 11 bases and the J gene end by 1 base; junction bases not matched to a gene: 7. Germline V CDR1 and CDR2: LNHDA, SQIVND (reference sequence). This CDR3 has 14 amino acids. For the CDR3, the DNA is TGTGCCGGGGGGGGGACGGGGAACACCGGGGAGCTGTTTTTT. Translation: CAGGGTGNTGELFF.

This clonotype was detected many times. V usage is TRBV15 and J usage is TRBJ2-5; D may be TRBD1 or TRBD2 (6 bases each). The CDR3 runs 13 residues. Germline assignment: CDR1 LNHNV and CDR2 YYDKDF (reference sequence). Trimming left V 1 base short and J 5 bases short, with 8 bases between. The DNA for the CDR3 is TGTGCCACCAGCAGAGGAGGGGGGGAGACCCAGTACTTC. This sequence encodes CATSRGGGETQYF. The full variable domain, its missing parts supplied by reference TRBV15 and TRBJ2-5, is DAMVIQNPRYQVTQFGKPVTLSCSQTLNHNVMYWYQQKSSQAPKLLFHYYDKDFNNEADTPDNFQSRRPNTSFCFLDIRSPGLGDTAMYLCATSRGGGETQYFGPGTRLLVL.

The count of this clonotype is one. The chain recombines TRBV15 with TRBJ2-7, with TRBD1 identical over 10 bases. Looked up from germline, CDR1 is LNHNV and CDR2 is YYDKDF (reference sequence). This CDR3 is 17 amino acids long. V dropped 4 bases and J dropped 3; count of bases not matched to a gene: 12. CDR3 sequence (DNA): TGTGCCACCAGCAAAACCCTCGGACAGGGGGGATACTACGAGCAGTACTTC. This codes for CATSKTLGQGGYYEQYF.

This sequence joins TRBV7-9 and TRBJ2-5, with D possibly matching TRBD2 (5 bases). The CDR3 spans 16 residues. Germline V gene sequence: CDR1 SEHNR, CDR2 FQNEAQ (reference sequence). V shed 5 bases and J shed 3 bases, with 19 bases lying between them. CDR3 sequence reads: CASSPRRGAAEETQYF. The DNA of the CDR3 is TGTGCCAGCAGCCCCCGCCGCGGAGCGGCCGAAGAGACCCAGTACTTC.